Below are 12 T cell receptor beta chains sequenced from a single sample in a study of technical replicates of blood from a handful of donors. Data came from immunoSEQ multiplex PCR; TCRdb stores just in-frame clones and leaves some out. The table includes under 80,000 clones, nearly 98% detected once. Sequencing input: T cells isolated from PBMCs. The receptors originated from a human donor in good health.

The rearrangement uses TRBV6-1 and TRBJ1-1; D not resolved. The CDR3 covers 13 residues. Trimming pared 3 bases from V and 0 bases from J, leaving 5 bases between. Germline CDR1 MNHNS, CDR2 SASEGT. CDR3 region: CASSDQLNTEAFF. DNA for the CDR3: TGTGCCAGCAGTGACCAGTTGAACACTGAAGCTTTCTTT.

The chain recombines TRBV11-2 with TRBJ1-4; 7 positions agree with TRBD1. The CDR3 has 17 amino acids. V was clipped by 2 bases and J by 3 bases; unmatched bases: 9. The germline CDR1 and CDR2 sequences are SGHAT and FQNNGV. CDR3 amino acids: CASSLRARGSANEKLFF. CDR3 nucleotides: TGTGCCAGCAGCTTAAGGGCCAGGGGGTCGGCTAATGAAAAACTGTTTTTT.

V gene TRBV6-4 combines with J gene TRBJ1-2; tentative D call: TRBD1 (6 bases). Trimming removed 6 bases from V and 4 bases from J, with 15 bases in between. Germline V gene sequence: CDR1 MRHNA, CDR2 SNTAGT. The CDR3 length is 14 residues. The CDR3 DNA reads TGTGCCAGCAGATCGGACAGTCTGGGCTATGGCTACACCTTC. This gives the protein CASRSDSLGYGYTF.

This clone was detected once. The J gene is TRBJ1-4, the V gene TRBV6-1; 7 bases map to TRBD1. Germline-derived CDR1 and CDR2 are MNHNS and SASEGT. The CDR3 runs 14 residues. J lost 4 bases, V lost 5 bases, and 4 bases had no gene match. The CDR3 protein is CASSLGTVNEKLFF. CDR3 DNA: TGTGCCAGCAGTCTCGGGACAGTTAATGAAAAACTGTTTTTT.

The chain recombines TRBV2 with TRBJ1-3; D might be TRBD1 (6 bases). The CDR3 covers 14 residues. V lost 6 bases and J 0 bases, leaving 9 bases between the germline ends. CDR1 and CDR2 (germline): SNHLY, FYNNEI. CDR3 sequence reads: CASRPTGSGNTIYF. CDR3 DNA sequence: TGTGCCAGCAGGCCGACAGGCTCTGGAAACACCATATATTTT.

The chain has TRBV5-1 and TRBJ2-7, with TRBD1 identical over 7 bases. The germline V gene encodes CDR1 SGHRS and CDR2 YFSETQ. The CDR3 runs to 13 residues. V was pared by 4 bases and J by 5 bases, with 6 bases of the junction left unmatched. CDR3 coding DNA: TGCGCCAGCAGCGACGTAGACAGGGACGAGCAGTACTTC. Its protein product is CASSDVDRDEQYF.

CDR3 nucleotides: TGTGCCAGCAGCCAGGGTGGTAATGAAAAACTGTTTTTT. Protein sequence: CASSQGGNEKLFF. This chain connects TRBV6-5 to TRBJ1-4, with D possibly TRBD1 on 5 matching bases. Between the trimmed V and J ends, which lost 6 bases and 4 bases, there was a span of 9 bases. The CDR3 contains 13 residues. Germline V gene data show CDR1 as MNHEY and CDR2 as SVGAGI.

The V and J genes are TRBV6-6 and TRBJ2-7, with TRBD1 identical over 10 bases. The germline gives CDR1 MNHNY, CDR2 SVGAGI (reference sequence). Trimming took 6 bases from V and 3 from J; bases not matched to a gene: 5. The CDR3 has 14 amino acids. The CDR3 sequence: CASSSWDRGYEQYF. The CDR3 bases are TGTGCCAGCAGCTCATGGGACAGGGGCTACGAGCAGTACTTC.

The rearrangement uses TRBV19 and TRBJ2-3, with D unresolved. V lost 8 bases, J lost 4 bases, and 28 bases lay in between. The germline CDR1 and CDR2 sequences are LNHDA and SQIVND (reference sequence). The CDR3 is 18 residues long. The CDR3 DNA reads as TGTGCCAGTCAACCTTCAGTCTACCAAGCGCCTCTTTCAGATACGCAGTATTTT. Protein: CASQPSVYQAPLSDTQYF.

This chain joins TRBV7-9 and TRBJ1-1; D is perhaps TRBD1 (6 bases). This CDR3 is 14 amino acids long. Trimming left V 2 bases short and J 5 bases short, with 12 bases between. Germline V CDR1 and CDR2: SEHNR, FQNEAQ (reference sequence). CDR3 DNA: TGTGCCAGCAGCTTAACGGGGGGCAGGACTGAAGCTTTCTTT. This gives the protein CASSLTGGRTEAFF.

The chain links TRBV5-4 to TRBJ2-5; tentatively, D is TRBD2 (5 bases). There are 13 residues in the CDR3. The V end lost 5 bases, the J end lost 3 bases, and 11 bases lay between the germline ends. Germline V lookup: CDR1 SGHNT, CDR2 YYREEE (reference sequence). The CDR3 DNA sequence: TGTGCCAGCAGAGACGGACTGGAAGAGACCCAGTACTTC. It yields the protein CASRDGLEETQYF.

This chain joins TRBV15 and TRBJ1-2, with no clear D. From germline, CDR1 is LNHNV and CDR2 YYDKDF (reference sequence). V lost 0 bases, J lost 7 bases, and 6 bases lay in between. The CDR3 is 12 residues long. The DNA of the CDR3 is TGTGCCACCAGCAGAGATCTAGGTGGCTACACCTTC. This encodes CATSRDLGGYTF. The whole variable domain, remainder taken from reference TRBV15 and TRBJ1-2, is DAMVIQNPRYQVTQFGKPVTLSCSQTLNHNVMYWYQQKSSQAPKLLFHYYDKDFNNEADTPDNFQSRRPNTSFCFLDIRSPGLGDTAMYLCATSRDLGGYTFGSGTRLTVV.